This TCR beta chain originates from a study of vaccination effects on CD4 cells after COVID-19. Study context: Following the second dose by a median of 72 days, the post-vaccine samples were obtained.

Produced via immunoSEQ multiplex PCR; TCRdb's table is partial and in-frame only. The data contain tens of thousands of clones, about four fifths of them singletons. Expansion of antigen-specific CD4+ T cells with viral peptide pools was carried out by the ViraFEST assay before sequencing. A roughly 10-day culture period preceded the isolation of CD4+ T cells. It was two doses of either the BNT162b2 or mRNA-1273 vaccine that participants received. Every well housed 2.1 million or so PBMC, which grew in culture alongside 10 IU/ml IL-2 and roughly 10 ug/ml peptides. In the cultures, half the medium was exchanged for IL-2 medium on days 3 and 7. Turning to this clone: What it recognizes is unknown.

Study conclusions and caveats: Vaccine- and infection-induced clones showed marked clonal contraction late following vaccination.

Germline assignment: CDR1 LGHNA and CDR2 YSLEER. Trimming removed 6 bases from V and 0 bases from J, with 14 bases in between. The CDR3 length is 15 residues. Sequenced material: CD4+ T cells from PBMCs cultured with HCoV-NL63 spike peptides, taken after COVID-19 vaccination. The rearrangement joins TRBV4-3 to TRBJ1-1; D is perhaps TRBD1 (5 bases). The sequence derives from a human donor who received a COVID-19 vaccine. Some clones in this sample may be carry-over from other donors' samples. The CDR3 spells CASRVATTVNTEAFF. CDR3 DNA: TGCGCCAGCAGAGTTGCGACGACAGTGAACACTGAAGCTTTCTTT.